These T cell receptor beta chains were read from a single sample in a study of cytomegalovirus exposure and HLA in healthy donors. Method: immunoSEQ multiplex PCR; TCRdb's copy keeps in-frame clones and lacks some. Here the sample spans about 59,000 clones, about 83% being singletons. The specimen sequenced was PBMCs. These receptors originate from a human donor in good health. The conserved cysteine and the conserved F or W are not part of the CDR3 here.

V gene	J gene	CDR3 protein
TRBV13	TRBJ2-7	ASSFGTTHYEQY
TRBV7-6	TRBJ1-3	ASSLVSTETGNTIY
TRBV25-1	TRBJ2-1	ASTRNNGGGGQF
TRBV28	TRBJ2-2	ATTGLAGVWSTGELF
TRBV10-1	TRBJ2-3	ASSVGQVRTDTQY
TRBV7-6	TRBJ2-1	ASGLDSRSGARREQF
TRBV18	TRBJ1-1	ASSPGQHEAF
TRBV28	TRBJ1-4	ASSSTSLADEKLF
TRBV6-1	TRBJ2-5	ASRVPGGAGETQY
TRBV18	TRBJ1-2	ASSQPGRPGDGYT
TRBV13	TRBJ2-1	ASTDSTGGTYNEQF
TRBV7-2	TRBJ2-2	ASSAPAGNTGELF
TRBV6-6	TRBJ1-4	ASRPTANEKLF
TRBV7-7	TRBJ2-3	ASSFRGHTDTQY
TRBV29-1	TRBJ2-5	SVWDWQETQY
TRBV4-3	TRBJ1-2	ASSQDRHGNYGYT
TRBV7-6	TRBJ1-2	ASSLAGTAQNYGYT
TRBV29-1	TRBJ2-2	SVGGGSNTGELF
TRBV9	TRBJ2-1	ASSVALAGGPYNEQF
TRBV5-4	TRBJ1-1	ASSPTGQGRTEAF
TRBV7-9	TRBJ2-7	ASSLPGTGPYEQY
TRBV7-3	TRBJ2-7	ASSPSGTTNYEQY
TRBV10-3	TRBJ1-2	AISDVDREFYGYT
TRBV30	TRBJ2-1	AWDRGQSYNEQF
TRBV7-2	TRBJ2-7	ASSSRTGGDEQY
TRBV20-1	TRBJ2-5	SAKVRETQY
TRBV18	TRBJ2-7	ASSPKTGEAYEQY
TRBV5-6	TRBJ2-5	ASSSTVQETQY
TRBV30	TRBJ2-5	AWSSVPGGPETQY
TRBV20-1	TRBJ2-1	SANFYNEQF
TRBV19	TRBJ2-1	ASSIGAGVGYNEQF
TRBV7-3	TRBJ2-1	ASSFSGSSYNEQF
TRBV7-8	TRBJ1-2	ASSLGPGTVSGYT
TRBV10-3	TRBJ2-7	AISGTSGRLSYEQY
TRBV4-3	TRBJ2-1	ASSQGPGFDEQF
TRBV7-2	TRBJ2-2	ASSSRTRTYTGELF
TRBV4-1	TRBJ2-5	ASSRPGRAVGETQY
TRBV5-1	TRBJ1-2	ASSLSGTGTYGYT
TRBV7-9	TRBJ1-4	ASSSLGVRRGEKLF
TRBV30	TRBJ2-1	AWSVGRGGNEQF
TRBV19	TRBJ2-5	ASSSGNQETQY
TRBV14	TRBJ1-2	ASSPAGYPINYGYT
TRBV5-1	TRBJ1-2	ASSSSPPGGYT
TRBV5-5	TRBJ2-7	ASSLSVLDEQY
TRBV14	TRBJ2-7	ASSQAGYEQY
TRBV19	TRBJ1-3	ASSINRQAGNTIY
TRBV28	TRBJ2-7	ASSPEDRVSGEQY
TRBV7-8	TRBJ2-3	ASSLEEIGTSFRPDTQY
TRBV4-2	TRBJ2-3	ASSQVGTSLTDTQY
TRBV6-5	TRBJ1-5	ASGTGGGNQPQH
TRBV6-5	TRBJ1-1	ASSLDRLNTEAF
TRBV7-7	TRBJ2-1	ASSSGLARAKYNEQF
TRBV10-3	TRBJ2-3	AISGTGVTDTQY